This T cell receptor (beta chain) was obtained from a study of cytomegalovirus exposure and HLA in healthy donors. Findings and limits, study-wide: According to a subsequent analysis, TCR clusters from the first cohort were inclined to appear together in the 120 validation repertoires. Researchers catalogued 164 TCR beta chains as cytomegalovirus-associated. In vitro assays verified that three CMV-associated chains recognized CMV antigens specifically. As was reported, the classifier diagnosed cytomegalovirus status with high specificity and sensitivity.

Clones were sequenced by immunoSEQ multiplex PCR, and TCRdb holds only the in-frame ones, with some missing. This sample has approximately 82,000 clones, with roughly 95% found just once. The CDR3 has 13 residues. Germline trimming cut 5 bases from V and 8 bases from J; bases unmatched to any gene: 8. The V gene's germline CDR1 is MNHEY and CDR2 SMNVEV (reference sequence). As concerns this clone: Its antigen is as yet unknown.

The receptor's source is a woman aged 18-29 years in good health and CMV-seronegative. The rearrangement uses TRBV27 and TRBJ1-2; TRBD1 aligns across 7 bases. The sequencing input was PBMCs. CDR3 nucleotide sequence: TGTGCCAGCAGTCTTACACAGGGGCAAGGCTACACCTTC. Amino acid sequence: CASSLTQGQGYTF.